Sequencing of this T cell receptor beta chain was carried out in a study of blood T cell repertoires in COVID-19. Method: immunoSEQ multiplex PCR; TCRdb's copy keeps in-frame clones and lacks some. The table lists about 74,000 clones, 88% of them singletons. J was trimmed by 1 base and V by 5 bases; bases with no gene match: 2. This CDR3 comprises 15 residues. Per the germline V gene, CDR1 is MNHEY and CDR2 is SVGAGI. The chain uses TRBV6-5 and TRBJ1-4; TRBD1 aligns across 9 bases. The sequenced sample consisted of peripheral blood. This clonotype was sampled from a woman of 80 years or more with active or convalescent COVID-19. CDR3 in amino acids: CASSKDRGTNEKLFF. DNA of the CDR3: TGTGCCAGCAGTAAGGACAGGGGAACTAATGAAAAACTGTTTTTT.